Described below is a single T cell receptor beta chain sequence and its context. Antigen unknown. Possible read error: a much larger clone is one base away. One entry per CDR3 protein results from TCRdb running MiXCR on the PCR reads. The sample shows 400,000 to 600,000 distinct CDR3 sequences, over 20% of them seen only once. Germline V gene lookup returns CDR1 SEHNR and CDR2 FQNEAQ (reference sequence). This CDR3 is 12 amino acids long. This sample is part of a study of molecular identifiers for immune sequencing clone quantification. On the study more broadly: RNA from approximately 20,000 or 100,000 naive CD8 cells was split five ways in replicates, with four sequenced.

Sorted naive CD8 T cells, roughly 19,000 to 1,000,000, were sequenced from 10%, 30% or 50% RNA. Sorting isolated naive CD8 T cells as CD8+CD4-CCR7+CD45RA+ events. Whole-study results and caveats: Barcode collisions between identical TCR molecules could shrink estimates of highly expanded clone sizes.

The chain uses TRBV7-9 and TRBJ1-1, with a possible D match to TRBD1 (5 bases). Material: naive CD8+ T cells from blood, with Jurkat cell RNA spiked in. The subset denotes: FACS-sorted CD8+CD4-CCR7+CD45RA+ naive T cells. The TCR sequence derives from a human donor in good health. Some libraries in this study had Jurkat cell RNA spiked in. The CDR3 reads CASRFWGTEAFF. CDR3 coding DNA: TGTGCCAGCCGCTTTTGGGGGACTGAAGCTTTCTTT.